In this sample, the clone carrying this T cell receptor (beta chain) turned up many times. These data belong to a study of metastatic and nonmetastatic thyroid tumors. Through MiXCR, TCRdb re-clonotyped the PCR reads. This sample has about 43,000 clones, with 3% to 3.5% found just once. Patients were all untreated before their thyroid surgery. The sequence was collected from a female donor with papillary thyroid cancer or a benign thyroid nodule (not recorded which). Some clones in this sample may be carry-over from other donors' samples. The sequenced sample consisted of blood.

CDR3 in amino acids: CASSLGAAGKIEAFF. CDR3 DNA: TGTGCCAGCAGTTTAGGGGCGGCAGGGAAGATTGAAGCTTTCTTT. The V and J genes are TRBV28 and TRBJ1-1; D possibly corresponds to TRBD1 (5 bases). The CDR3 extends over 15 amino acids. V was clipped by 2 bases and J by 7 bases, with 17 bases between them. Germline CDR1 is MDHEN and CDR2 is SYDVKM.